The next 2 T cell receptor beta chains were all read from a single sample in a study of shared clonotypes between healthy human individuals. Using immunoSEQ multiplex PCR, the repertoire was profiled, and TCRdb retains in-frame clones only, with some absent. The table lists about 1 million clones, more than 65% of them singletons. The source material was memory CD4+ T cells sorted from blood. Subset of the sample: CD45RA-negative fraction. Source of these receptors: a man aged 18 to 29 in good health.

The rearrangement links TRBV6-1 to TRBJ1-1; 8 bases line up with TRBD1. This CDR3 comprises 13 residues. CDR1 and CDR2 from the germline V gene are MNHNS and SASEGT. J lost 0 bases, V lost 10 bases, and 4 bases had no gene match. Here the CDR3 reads CATRTGLNTEAFF. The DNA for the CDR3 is TGTGCCACCCGGACAGGGCTGAACACTGAAGCTTTCTTT.

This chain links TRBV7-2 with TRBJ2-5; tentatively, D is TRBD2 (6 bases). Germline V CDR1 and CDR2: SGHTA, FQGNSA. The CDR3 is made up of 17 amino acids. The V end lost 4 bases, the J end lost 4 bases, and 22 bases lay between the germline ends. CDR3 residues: CASSSGILATVGETQYF. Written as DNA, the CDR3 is TGTGCCAGCAGCTCAGGGATACTAGCCACGGTCGGAGAGACCCAGTACTTC.